A single sample gave rise to the 12 T cell receptor beta chains below, sequenced in a study of regulatory T cells in long-lasting Graves disease. Both iRepertoire HTBI primers and Arm-PCR of CDR3 regions were used to build the TCR beta libraries. Using its own MiXCR run on the multiplex PCR reads, TCRdb lists one record per CDR3 protein. There are under 800,000 distinct CDR3 sequences in the sample; approximately 15% occur only once, and more than 15% lies in the top ten. The time point was: newly diagnosed GD, antithyroid drugs for less than 3 months. The TCR library was prepared using RNA isolated from PBMCs. These records were also assigned to another study, of T cells in Graves' hyperthyroidism and ophthalmopathy.

Here the sequenced sample was peripheral blood mononuclear cells (PBMCs), taken at new diagnosis, from a patient treated with antithyroid drugs. Every receptor here comes from a woman aged 30 to 39 with Graves disease.

This clonotype was counted at least ten times. The chain has TRBV20-1 and TRBJ1-1; no reliable D call. Germline CDR1 is DFQATT and CDR2 is SNEGSKA (reference sequence). Between the trimmed V and J ends, which lost 6 bases and 4 bases, there was a span of 15 bases. The CDR3 is 13 residues long. The CDR3 DNA sequence: TGCAGTGCGTCCCCTATAGTAGGCACTGAAGCTTTCTTT. Protein sequence: CSASPIVGTEAFF.

This clonotype was found many times. The chain is built from TRBV5-1 and TRBJ2-7; TRBD2 matches at 7 bases. Unmatched junction bases numbered 9, after V lost 0 bases and J lost 3 bases. Germline V gives CDR1 SGHRS, CDR2 YFSETQ. The CDR3 totals 16 residues. The CDR3 nucleotides are TGCGCCAGCAGCTTGGGGACGCGGGAGCACCTCTACGAGCAGTACTTC. It is translated as CASSLGTREHLYEQYF.

This clonotype was found a few times. The chain carries TRBV29-1 and TRBJ2-2; 7 bases are shared with TRBD2. The CDR3 is 15 residues long. V was clipped by 4 bases and J by 5 bases; unmatched bases: 10. Germline loops: CDR1 SQVTM, CDR2 ANQGSEA. The CDR3 protein is CSVVGGKAGTGELFF. In nucleotides, the CDR3 is TGCAGCGTTGTGGGGGGGAAGGCAGGAACCGGGGAGCTGTTTTTT.

The gene calls are TRBV3-1 and TRBJ2-3, with D possibly TRBD2 on 6 matching bases. Germline loops: CDR1 LGHDT, CDR2 YNNKEL (reference sequence). V was cut by 4 bases and J by 6 bases, with 20 bases left in between. This CDR3 spans 16 amino acids. The DNA for the CDR3 is TGTGCCAGCAGCCCTGACCGGACTTCTCGGGGGGATACGCAGTATTTT. This translates into CASSPDRTSRGDTQYF.

In its sample, this clonotype was seen many times. The CDR3: CASRQDMAKLFF. Written as DNA, the CDR3 is TGTGCCAGCAGACAAGACATGGCAAAACTGTTTTTT. The chain uses TRBV2 and TRBJ1-4; no clear D gene. Trimming removed 6 bases at V and 10 bases at J, with 12 bases between. CDR1 is SNHLY, CDR2 FYNNEI, per germline. The CDR3 runs 12 residues. The whole variable domain, filled in from reference TRBV2 and TRBJ1-4, reads EPEVTQTPSHQVTQMGQEVILRCVPISNHLYFYWYRQILGQKVEFLVSFYNNEISEKSEIFDDQFSVERPDGSNFTLKIRSTKLEDSAMYFCASRQDMAKLFFGSGTQLSVL.

Only a few counts were recorded for this clonotype. The rearrangement links TRBV19 to TRBJ2-1, with 14 bases that match TRBD2. Germline V lookup: CDR1 LNHDA, CDR2 SQIVND (reference sequence). J was trimmed by 6 bases and V by 7 bases; bases with no gene match: 5. The CDR3 length is 15 residues. The CDR3 loop reads CASTSGTSGSNEQFF. CDR3 nucleotides: TGTGCCAGTACTTCCGGGACTAGCGGGAGCAATGAGCAGTTCTTC.

This clonotype was counted at least ten times. CDR3 amino acids: CSGGVGVYLDNEQFF. DNA for the CDR3: TGCAGCGGGGGCGTCGGGGTCTACCTAGACAATGAGCAGTTCTTC. The genes are TRBV29-1 and TRBJ2-1; tentatively, D is TRBD1 or TRBD2 (5 bases each). Trimming removed 7 bases from V and 5 bases from J, with 21 bases in between. Germline CDR1 SQVTM, CDR2 ANQGSEA. This CDR3 spans 15 amino acids.

The V gene is TRBV27, the J gene TRBJ2-7, with TRBD1 matching over 7 bases. V trimming: 3 bases; J trimming: 5 bases; junction bases outside the gene matches: 7. Germline assignment: CDR1 MNHEY and CDR2 SMNVEV (reference sequence). The CDR3 length is 14 residues. The CDR3 nucleotides are TGTGCCAGCAGTTTCACATCCGGGACAGACGAGCAGTACTTC. Its translation: CASSFTSGTDEQYF.

The J gene is TRBJ2-2, the V gene TRBV20-1; D tentatively reads TRBD1 or TRBD2 (5 bases each). The CDR3 covers 15 residues. Germline assignment: CDR1 DFQATT and CDR2 SNEGSKA (reference sequence). With 5 bases removed from V and 5 bases from J, the gap between germline ends came to 18 bases. Here the CDR3 reads CSAVPGTAHTGELFF. Here the CDR3 DNA reads TGCAGTGCTGTCCCCGGGACGGCCCATACCGGGGAGCTGTTTTTT.

The chain is built from TRBV30 and TRBJ1-5, with D unresolved. The CDR3 spans 13 residues. The ends were cut back, 2 bases at V and 5 bases at J, with 10 bases in the middle. Per the germline V gene, CDR1 is GTSNPN and CDR2 is SVGIG (reference sequence). CDR3 loop: CAWSLMSDQPQHF. The CDR3 DNA reads TGTGCCTGGAGTTTAATGTCAGATCAGCCCCAGCATTTT.

This chain uses TRBV12-3 or TRBV12-4 with TRBJ2-3, with D perhaps being TRBD1 or TRBD2 (5 bases each). With 6 bases removed from V and 2 bases from J, the gap between germline ends came to 15 bases. The CDR3 contains 15 residues. Written as DNA, the CDR3 is TGTGCCAGCAGCCCTTCGGGGCGGGCCACAGATACGCAGTATTTT. This encodes CASSPSGRATDTQYF.

The table lists this clonotype with many counts. J is TRBJ1-2 and V is TRBV7-4, with D hard to call. Germline CDR1 SGHVT, CDR2 SQSDAQ. This CDR3 has 10 residues. Trimming removed 2 bases at V and 8 bases at J, with 3 bases between. CDR3 amino acids: CASSLQGYTF. CDR3 sequence (DNA): TGTGCCAGCAGCTTACAAGGCTACACCTTC. Filled out from reference TRBV7-4 and TRBJ1-2, the complete variable domain reads GAGVSQSPRYKVAKRGRDVALRCDSISGHVTLYWYRQTLGQGSEVLTYSQSDAQRDKSGRPSGRFSAERPERSVSTLKIQRTEQGDSAVYLCASSLQGYTFGSGTRLTVV.